The clone carrying this T cell receptor (beta chain) was seen just once. Only in-frame clones appear in the TCRdb table, and some are missing; sequencing was by immunoSEQ multiplex PCR. Of fewer than 400,000 clones listed, around 74% were seen once; the top ten hold about 9.3%. This record belongs to a study of shared clonotypes between healthy human individuals. The length of the CDR3 is 15 residues. After removal of 3 bases from V and 9 bases from J, the junction contained 8 bases not matched to a gene. The germline V gene encodes CDR1 MNHEY and CDR2 SMNVEV (reference sequence). Sequenced input: memory CD4+ T cells sorted from blood. Subset: CD45RA-negative fraction. The sequence derives from a man between 25 and 39 years old in good health. The V call is TRBV27, the J call TRBJ2-3, with TRBD2 matching over 11 bases. CDR3 nucleotides: TGTGCCAGCAGTTTCTCCGGACTAGCGGGCGGGACGCAGTATTTT. As protein: CASSFSGLAGGTQYF.